The next 18 T cell receptor beta chains were all read from a single sample in a study of blood T cell repertoires in COVID-19. TCRdb's table, derived via immunoSEQ multiplex PCR, lists solely in-frame clones and lacks some. Of about 150,000 clones in the sample, 78% are singletons; the top ten hold under 2%. Sample: peripheral blood. Every receptor here comes from a man aged 80 or over with acute or convalescent COVID-19.

This chain joins TRBV11-3 and TRBJ1-6; 7 positions agree with TRBD1. CDR1 and CDR2 (germline): SGHNT, YENEEA. V shed 5 bases and J 9 bases; nucleotides not matched to a gene: 10. This CDR3 contains 15 residues. The chain's CDR3 is CASSPRDSSSSPLHF. The CDR3, as DNA: TGTGCCAGCAGCCCCCGGGACAGTTCGAGTTCACCCCTCCACTTT.

The gene calls are TRBV27 and TRBJ1-2; D possibly corresponds to TRBD1 (6 bases). The length of the CDR3 is 14 residues. Germline CDR1 reads MNHEY; CDR2 reads SMNVEV (reference sequence). V was shortened by 7 bases and J by 0 bases, with 12 bases between the two germline ends. The CDR3 DNA follows: TGTGCCAGCAACCCCGGACAGACTAACTATGGCTACACCTTC. It specifies CASNPGQTNYGYTF.

The rearrangement links TRBV19 to TRBJ2-7, with 10 bases that match TRBD1. Germline loops: CDR1 LNHDA, CDR2 SQIVND (reference sequence). J was trimmed by 5 bases and V by 6 bases; bases with no gene match: 7. This CDR3 is 14 amino acids long. CDR3 sequence (DNA): TGTGCCAGTAGGGGGGGACAGGGGTACGACGAGCAGTACTTC. Its protein product is CASRGGQGYDEQYF.

The chain recombines TRBV2 with TRBJ2-7; tentatively, D is TRBD1 (6 bases). The CDR3 contains 15 residues. CDR1 SNHLY and CDR2 FYNNEI come from the germline V gene. V lost 3 bases and J 6 bases, leaving 18 bases between the germline ends. CDR3 residues: CASSEGHPIQAEQYF. DNA of the CDR3: TGTGCCAGCAGTGAGGGACACCCGATCCAGGCCGAGCAGTACTTC.

The chain combines TRBV6-5 with TRBJ1-2; a possible D gene is TRBD1 (6 bases). V was pared by 5 bases and J by 6 bases, with 19 bases between. The CDR3 extends over 15 amino acids. Per germline, CDR1 MNHEY and CDR2 SVGAGI. CDR3 DNA sequence: TGTGCCAGCAGTACAACACAACAGGGCTGGGATGGCTACACCTTC. Amino acids: CASSTTQQGWDGYTF.

This chain links TRBV5-6 with TRBJ1-1, with 7 bases aligning to TRBD1. The V gene end was trimmed by 4 bases and the J gene end by 4 bases; junction bases not matched to a gene: 4. The length of the CDR3 is 13 residues. Germline CDR1 and CDR2: SGHDT and YYEEEE. This chain's CDR3 is CASSKYRGTEAFF. The CDR3 DNA is TGTGCCAGCAGCAAGTACAGGGGCACTGAAGCTTTCTTT. The full variable domain, with the rest looked up from reference TRBV5-6 and TRBJ1-1, is DAGVTQSPTHLIKTRGQQVTLRCSPKSGHDTVSWYQQALGQGPQFIFQYYEEEERQRGNFPDRFSGHQFPNYSSELNVNALLLGDSALYLCASSKYRGTEAFFGQGTRLTVV.

J is TRBJ2-2 and V is TRBV19, with 7 bases fitting TRBD1. The CDR3 has 15 residues. The germline V gene encodes CDR1 LNHDA and CDR2 SQIVND (reference sequence). The junction had 2 bases not matched to a gene; V was cut back by 2 bases and J by 2 bases. The DNA of the CDR3 is TGTGCCAGTAGTATACAGGGGGTTAACACCGGGGAGCTGTTTTTT. Translated, it gives CASSIQGVNTGELFF.

The gene calls are TRBV11-2 and TRBJ2-7; 8 positions match TRBD2. This CDR3 region has 14 residues. The germline CDR1 and CDR2 sequences are SGHAT and FQNNGV. V shed 5 bases and J 3 bases; nucleotides not matched to a gene: 6. The CDR3 DNA reads as TGTGCCAGCAGCCACCGGGGGGGAAGCTACGAGCAGTACTTC. Translating it yields CASSHRGGSYEQYF.

The genes are TRBV4-3 and TRBJ1-1; D remains unclear. This CDR3 comprises 17 residues. From germline, CDR1 is LGHNA and CDR2 YSLEER. Trimming pared 0 bases from V and 0 bases from J, leaving 14 bases between. CDR3 loop: CASSQDPPGGLNTEAFF. The CDR3 DNA is TGCGCCAGCAGCCAAGATCCGCCCGGCGGCTTGAACACTGAAGCTTTCTTT.

The chain links TRBV5-1 to TRBJ1-2; TRBD1 might be the D (6 bases). This CDR3 spans 15 amino acids. V was shortened by 0 bases and J by 3 bases, with 12 bases between the two germline ends. CDR1 is SGHRS, CDR2 YFSETQ, per germline. The CDR3 loop reads CASSLDTGPDYGYTF. Here the CDR3 DNA reads TGCGCCAGCAGCTTGGATACAGGGCCGGACTATGGCTACACCTTC.

The chain links TRBV5-1 to TRBJ2-3, with D possibly matching TRBD2 (7 bases). Trimming cost V 1 base and J 0 bases, with 15 bases left between them. CDR1 is SGHRS, CDR2 YFSETQ, per germline. CDR3 length: 17 residues. The CDR3 loop is CASSLWAAGASTDTQYF. CDR3 DNA: TGCGCCAGCAGCTTGTGGGCGGCGGGGGCTAGCACAGATACGCAGTATTTT.

The gene calls are TRBV5-6 and TRBJ1-6; D gene unclear. This CDR3 is built from 14 residues. V dropped 1 base and J dropped 4 bases, with 6 bases sitting between them. Germline V gives CDR1 SGHDT, CDR2 YYEEEE. The CDR3 region has the DNA TGTGCCAGCAGCTTGACTGATTATAATTCACCCCTCCACTTT. It yields the protein CASSLTDYNSPLHF.

This clone appeared once. The chain is built from TRBV5-1 and TRBJ2-1, with 7 positions matching TRBD2. Germline V lookup: CDR1 SGHRS, CDR2 YFSETQ. This CDR3 has 14 residues. V lost 0 bases and J lost 5; bases outside the gene matches: 2. In nucleotides, the CDR3 is TGCGCCAGCAGCTTGGTCCTAGCGGACAATGAGCAGTTCTTC. It encodes CASSLVLADNEQFF. Together with reference TRBV5-1 and TRBJ2-1, the CDR3 gives the full variable domain: KAGVTQTPRYLIKTRGQQVTLSCSPISGHRSVSWYQQTPGQGLQFLFEYFSETQRNKGNFPGRFSGRQFSNSRSEMNVSTLELGDSALYLCASSLVLADNEQFFGPGTRLTVL.

The rearrangement uses TRBV5-4 and TRBJ2-2, with 8 nucleotides matching TRBD1. Germline lookup yields CDR1 SGHNT and CDR2 YYREEE (reference sequence). The CDR3 is 17 residues long. V lost 0 bases and J lost 3; bases outside the gene matches: 7. The CDR3 DNA reads TGTGCCAGCAGCTTGGCCCCAGGGGGCGCGGACACCGGGGAGCTGTTTTTT. As protein: CASSLAPGGADTGELFF.

Here the CDR3 DNA reads TGTGCCAGCAGCATGGACAGGAACTATGGCTACACCTTC. Its translation: CASSMDRNYGYTF. The chain links TRBV5-4 to TRBJ1-2; 7 bases are a match to TRBD1. CDR3 length: 13 residues. Germline V gene sequence: CDR1 SGHNT, CDR2 YYREEE (reference sequence). V gave up 4 bases and J gave up 2 bases; unmatched junction bases: 2.

The rearrangement links TRBV11-3 to TRBJ2-1; 10 bases line up with TRBD2. Germline-derived CDR1 and CDR2 are SGHNT and YENEEA. J gave up 8 bases and V 9 bases, and 7 bases lay outside the gene matches. The CDR3 extends over 13 amino acids. CDR3 DNA sequence: TGTGCCAGTCTACCTAGCGGGGGCTATGAGCAGTTCTTC. Its protein product is CASLPSGGYEQFF.

The chain carries TRBV29-1 and TRBJ1-2; the match to TRBD1 covers 9 bases. The CDR3 consists of 12 residues. The ends lost 8 bases at V and 4 bases at J; junction bases unmatched: 5. CDR1 SQVTM and CDR2 ANQGSEA come from the germline V gene. The chain's CDR3 is CSISDRGYGYTF. CDR3 nucleotide sequence: TGCAGCATATCGGACAGGGGCTATGGCTACACCTTC.

V and J are TRBV7-9 and TRBJ2-7, with 7 bases fitting TRBD1. Germline CDR1 SEHNR, CDR2 FQNEAQ (reference sequence). This CDR3 region has 14 residues. J was trimmed by 7 bases and V by 4 bases; bases with no gene match: 10. CDR3 sequence (DNA): TGTGCCAGCAGCTACACCGAGGGGGCCTGGGAGCAGTACGTC. It yields the protein CASSYTEGAWEQYV.